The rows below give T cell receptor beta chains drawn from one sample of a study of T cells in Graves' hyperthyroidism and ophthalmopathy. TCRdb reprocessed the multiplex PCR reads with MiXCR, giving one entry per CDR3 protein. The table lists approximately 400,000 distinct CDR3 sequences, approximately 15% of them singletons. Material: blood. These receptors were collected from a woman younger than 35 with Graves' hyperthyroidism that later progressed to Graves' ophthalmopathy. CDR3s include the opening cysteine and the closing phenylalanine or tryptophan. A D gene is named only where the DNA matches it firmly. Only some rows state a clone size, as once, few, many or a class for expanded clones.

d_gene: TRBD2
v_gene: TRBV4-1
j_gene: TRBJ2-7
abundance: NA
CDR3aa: CASSPFASTSGTSYEQYF
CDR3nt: TGCGCCAGCAGCCCATTTGCCTCGACTAGCGGTACCTCCTACGAGCAGTACTTC

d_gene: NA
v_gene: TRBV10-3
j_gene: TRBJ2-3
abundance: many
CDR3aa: CASRDSYTDTQYF
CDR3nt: TGTGCCTCCCGGGACTCTTACACAGATACGCAGTATTTT

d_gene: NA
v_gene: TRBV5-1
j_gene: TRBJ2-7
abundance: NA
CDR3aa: CASSLLGVGVSYEQYF
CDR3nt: TGCGCCAGCAGCTTGCTAGGGGTGGGGGTGTCCTACGAGCAGTACTTC

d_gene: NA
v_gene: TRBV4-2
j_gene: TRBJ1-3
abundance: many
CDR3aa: CASSQDVAFSGNTIYF
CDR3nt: TGTGCCAGCAGCCAAGATGTGGCGTTCTCTGGAAACACCATATATTTT

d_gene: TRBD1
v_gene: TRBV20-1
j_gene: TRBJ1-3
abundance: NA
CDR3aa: CRARDSQGDNSGNTIYF
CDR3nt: TGCCGTGCTAGAGACAGTCAGGGGGACAACTCTGGAAACACCATATATTTT

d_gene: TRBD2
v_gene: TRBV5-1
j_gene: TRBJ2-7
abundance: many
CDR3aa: CATPGRREYPTDYEQYF
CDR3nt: TGCGCCACGCCTGGAAGGCGGGAGTACCCAACGGACTACGAGCAGTACTTC

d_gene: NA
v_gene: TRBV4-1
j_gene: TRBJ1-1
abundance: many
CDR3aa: CASSQDRLGVSEAFF
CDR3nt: TGCGCCAGCAGCCAAGATCGTTTAGGTGTTTCTGAAGCTTTCTTT

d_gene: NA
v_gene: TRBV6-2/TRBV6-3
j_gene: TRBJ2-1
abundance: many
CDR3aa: CASGAHYDRGLYNEQFF
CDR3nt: TGTGCCAGCGGGGCCCACTATGACAGGGGACTATACAATGAGCAGTTCTTC

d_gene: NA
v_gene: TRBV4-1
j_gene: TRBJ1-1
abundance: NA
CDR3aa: CASSQERRGTEAFF
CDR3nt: TGCGCCAGCAGCCAAGAACGGAGGGGGACTGAAGCTTTCTTT

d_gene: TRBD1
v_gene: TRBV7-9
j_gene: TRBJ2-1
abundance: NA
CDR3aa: CASSSTGTGVAPSSYNEQFF
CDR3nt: TGTGCCAGCAGCTCTACCGGGACAGGGGTAGCCCCGAGCTCCTACAATGAGCAGTTCTTC

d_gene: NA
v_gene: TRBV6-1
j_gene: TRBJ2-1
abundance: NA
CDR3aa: CASSREQFF
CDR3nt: TGTGCCAGCAGTCGGGAGCAGTTCTTC

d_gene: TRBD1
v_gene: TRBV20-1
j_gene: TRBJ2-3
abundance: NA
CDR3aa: CSAPRDRASDTQYF
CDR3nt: TGCAGTGCCCCCCGGGACAGGGCGTCAGATACGCAGTATTTT

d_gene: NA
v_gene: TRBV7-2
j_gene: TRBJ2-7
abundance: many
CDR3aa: CASSLGASYEQYF
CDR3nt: TGTGCCAGCAGCTTAGGAGCAAGCTACGAGCAGTACTTC

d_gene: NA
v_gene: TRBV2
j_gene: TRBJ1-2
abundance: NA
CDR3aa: CASSPSVGMGNYGYTF
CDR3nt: TGTGCCAGCAGTCCCAGCGTGGGTATGGGGAATTATGGCTACACCTTC

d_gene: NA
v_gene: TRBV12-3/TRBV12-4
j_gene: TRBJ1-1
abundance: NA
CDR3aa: CASSLVGNTEASF
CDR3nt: TGTGCCAGCAGTTTAGTAGGGAACACTGAAGCTTCCTTT

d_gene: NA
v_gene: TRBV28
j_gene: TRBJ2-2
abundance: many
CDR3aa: CASSLFTGELFF
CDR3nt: TGTGCCAGCAGTTTGTTTACCGGGGAGCTGTTTTTT